The rows below give T cell receptor beta chains drawn from one sample of a study of identifying expanded T cells in peripheral blood. The method was immunoSEQ multiplex PCR; TCRdb's version includes in-frame clones alone and lacks a portion of them. In the table there are 55,000 to 75,000 clones, approximately 89% of which are singletons. The source material was blood. These receptor sequences come from a person aged 18 to 75 in good health. Both conserved end residues are part of each CDR3. The D gene is left open where the match is weak. A clone size is listed for some rows: how often the clone was seen (once, few, many), or a class if it is expanded.

length	J	D	size	V	CDR3	DNA
13	TRBJ1-3	.	once	TRBV5-1	CASSPQGRNTIYF	TGCGCCAGCAGCCCCCAGGGTAGAAACACCATATATTTT
13	TRBJ1-3	TRBD1	.	TRBV13	CASSGGQGNTIYF	TGTGCCAGCAGCGGGGGACAGGGAAACACCATATATTTT
13	TRBJ2-2	.	.	TRBV13	CASKFWGTGELFF	TGTGCCAGCAAATTTTGGGGAACCGGGGAGCTGTTTTTT
16	TRBJ2-3	TRBD1	.	TRBV6-4	CASSESVTGGPDTQYF	TGTGCCAGCAGTGAGAGTGTGACAGGGGGCCCAGATACGCAGTATTTT
18	TRBJ2-2	TRBD1	.	TRBV5-1	CASSSDLLGQGAFGELFF	TGCGCCAGCAGCTCTGATCTATTGGGACAGGGGGCTTTCGGGGAGCTGTTTTTT
13	TRBJ1-1	TRBD1	.	TRBV25-1	CASSAPGDRGAFF	TGTGCCAGCAGTGCGCCAGGGGACAGGGGTGCTTTCTTT
15	TRBJ1-1	TRBD1	.	TRBV2	CASRGTGILNTEAFF	TGTGCCAGCAGGGGGACAGGCATCCTGAACACTGAAGCTTTCTTT
14	TRBJ1-2	.	.	TRBV5-1	CASSLSRDFYGYTF	TGCGCCAGCAGCTTATCCAGGGATTTCTATGGCTACACCTTC
14	TRBJ1-5	.	.	TRBV7-2	CASSEGGGYQPQHF	TGTGCCAGCAGCGAAGGGGGTGGCTATCAGCCCCAGCATTTT
13	TRBJ2-3	.	.	TRBV7-9	CASRKGEADTQYF	TGTGCCAGCAGAAAGGGAGAGGCAGATACGCAGTATTTT
12	TRBJ1-5	.	.	TRBV6-6	CASSYKEQPQHF	TGTGCCAGCAGTTACAAAGAACAGCCCCAGCATTTT
13	TRBJ2-7	.	.	TRBV10-3	CAILARGSYEQYF	TGTGCCATTTTGGCCAGGGGATCCTACGAGCAGTACTTC
15	TRBJ2-5	.	.	TRBV18	CASSPPNSEEETQYF	TGTGCCAGCTCACCACCGAATTCGGAGGAAGAGACCCAGTACTTC
15	TRBJ2-7	TRBD2	.	TRBV9	CASSVASGGSYEQYF	TGTGCCAGCAGCGTAGCCAGCGGGGGGTCCTACGAGCAGTACTTC
16	TRBJ2-6	.	.	TRBV6-4	CASSEEAGSGANVLTF	TGTGCCAGCAGTGAAGAGGCGGGGTCTGGGGCCAACGTCCTGACTTTC
11	TRBJ1-3	.	.	TRBV19	CASSIARTVTF	TGTGCCAGTAGTATAGCACGGACAGTGACTTTT
19	TRBJ2-1	.	.	TRBV7-2	CASSKRAGVDNGNYNEQFF	TGTGCCAGCAGCAAAAGGGCAGGGGTTGATAACGGAAATTACAATGAGCAGTTCTTC
15	TRBJ2-1	.	.	TRBV4-1	CASSGHRSSYNEQFF	TGCGCCAGCAGCGGTCACAGGAGCTCCTACAATGAGCAGTTCTTC
13	TRBJ2-5	.	.	TRBV7-2	CASSPRLGETQYF	TGTGCCAGCAGCCCGAGGCTTGGCGAGACCCAGTACTTC
15	TRBJ2-2	.	.	TRBV11-3	CASSLGAENTGELFF	TGTGCCAGCAGCTTGGGAGCGGAGAACACCGGGGAGCTGTTTTTT
16	TRBJ1-4	TRBD1	once	TRBV29-1	CSVTLGTGASWEKLFF	TGCAGCGTTACCCTCGGGACAGGGGCCTCTTGGGAAAAACTGTTTTTT
12	TRBJ2-7	.	.	TRBV2	CASGRQTYEQYF	TGTGCCAGCGGGCGGCAGACCTACGAGCAGTACTTC
14	TRBJ2-2	.	.	TRBV7-2	CASSFQPNTGELFF	TGTGCCAGCAGCTTTCAACCGAACACCGGGGAGCTGTTTTTT
14	TRBJ2-7	TRBD1	.	TRBV5-1	CASTTGDRTYEQYF	TGCGCCAGCACCACAGGGGACCGCACCTACGAGCAGTACTTC
13	TRBJ1-2	.	.	TRBV28	CASIRAPGSGYTF	TGTGCCAGCATCAGAGCGCCGGGTAGTGGCTACACCTTC
15	TRBJ1-1	TRBD1	.	TRBV5-3	CARTRAGQLNTEAFF	TGTGCCAGAACGCGAGCGGGACAGCTGAACACTGAAGCTTTCTTT
17	TRBJ1-5	.	few	TRBV6-1	CASSEAPSGGSNQPQHF	TGTGCCAGCAGTGAAGCTCCATCGGGTGGGAGCAATCAGCCCCAGCATTTT
14	TRBJ2-1	TRBD2	.	TRBV19	CASRRTSGNNEQFF	TGTGCCAGTCGCAGAACTAGCGGGAACAATGAGCAGTTCTTC
13	TRBJ2-1	TRBD1	few	TRBV5-3	CARSFRQGDEQFF	TGTGCCAGAAGCTTTCGACAGGGCGATGAGCAGTTCTTC
17	TRBJ2-3	.	once	TRBV10-1	CASSEDSRPDGPDTQYF	TGCGCCAGCAGTGAGGACTCCCGCCCGGATGGCCCAGATACGCAGTATTTT
15	TRBJ2-1	TRBD2	few	TRBV5-1	CASSPGTSDVHEQFF	TGCGCCAGCAGCCCGGGGACTAGCGACGTCCATGAGCAGTTCTTC
19	TRBJ1-1	TRBD1	.	TRBV30	CAWSVELGQGAGMNTEAFF	TGTGCCTGGAGTGTAGAGTTAGGACAGGGGGCTGGAATGAACACTGAAGCTTTCTTT
15	TRBJ2-6	.	.	TRBV6-5	CASSYSSSGANVLTF	TGTGCCAGCAGTTACTCCAGCTCTGGGGCCAACGTCCTGACTTTC
11	TRBJ1-4	.	.	TRBV6-6	CASSYQEKLFF	TGTGCCAGCAGTTACCAGGAAAAACTGTTTTTT
13	TRBJ1-1	.	.	TRBV5-1	CASSFRGYTEAFF	TGCGCCAGCAGCTTTCGGGGGTACACTGAAGCTTTCTTT
14	TRBJ2-7	.	.	TRBV27	CASSLSMAAYEQYF	TGTGCCAGCAGTTTATCGATGGCAGCCTACGAGCAGTACTTC
15	TRBJ2-7	TRBD2	.	TRBV19	CASSINRRGAYEQYF	TGTGCCAGTAGTATAAACCGCCGGGGGGCCTACGAGCAGTACTTC
14	TRBJ2-3	.	.	TRBV11-2	CASSLVWGTDTQYF	TGTGCCAGCAGCTTAGTCTGGGGCACAGATACGCAGTATTTT
16	TRBJ1-3	.	.	TRBV6-1	CASSEAEGTGGNTIYF	TGTGCCAGCAGTGAAGCGGAGGGGACTGGTGGAAACACCATATATTTT
13	TRBJ1-5	.	.	TRBV19	CASRKSGAQPQHF	TGTGCCAGTAGGAAGTCAGGGGCTCAGCCCCAGCATTTT
17	TRBJ1-6	.	.	TRBV29-1	CSVGGGHPRGLNSPLHF	TGCAGCGTTGGGGGGGGACACCCGAGGGGCCTCAATTCACCCCTCCACTTT
18	TRBJ2-4	TRBD2	.	TRBV4-3	CASSQDPLAALAKNIQYF	TGCGCCAGCAGCCAAGATCCCCTAGCGGCCCTAGCCAAAAACATTCAGTACTTC
15	TRBJ1-5	.	.	TRBV7-2	CASSLGSTGAQPQHF	TGTGCCAGCAGCTTAGGATCGACAGGCGCTCAGCCCCAGCATTTT
14	TRBJ2-7	TRBD2	once	TRBV2	CASGGLAGWYEQYF	TGTGCCAGCGGAGGACTAGCGGGTTGGTACGAGCAGTACTTC
15	TRBJ2-7	TRBD2	.	TRBV30	CAWRGLAGGPGEQYF	TGTGCCTGGAGAGGTTTAGCGGGAGGGCCGGGCGAGCAGTACTTC
12	TRBJ1-4	.	.	TRBV4-2	CASSQPGGKLFF	TGTGCCAGCAGCCAACCCGGGGGGAAACTGTTTTTT
16	TRBJ2-3	TRBD2	few	TRBV6-4	CASSDSPSGGSDTQYF	TGTGCCAGCAGTGACTCCCCTAGCGGGGGTTCAGATACGCAGTATTTT
20	TRBJ2-1	TRBD2	.	TRBV9	CASSKRPSGGASESYNEQFF	TGTGCCAGCAGCAAACGTCCTAGCGGGGGGGCCTCCGAGTCCTACAATGAGCAGTTCTTC
13	TRBJ2-2	.	.	TRBV19	CASIRRNTGELFF	TGTGCCAGTATTCGTAGGAACACCGGGGAGCTGTTTTTT